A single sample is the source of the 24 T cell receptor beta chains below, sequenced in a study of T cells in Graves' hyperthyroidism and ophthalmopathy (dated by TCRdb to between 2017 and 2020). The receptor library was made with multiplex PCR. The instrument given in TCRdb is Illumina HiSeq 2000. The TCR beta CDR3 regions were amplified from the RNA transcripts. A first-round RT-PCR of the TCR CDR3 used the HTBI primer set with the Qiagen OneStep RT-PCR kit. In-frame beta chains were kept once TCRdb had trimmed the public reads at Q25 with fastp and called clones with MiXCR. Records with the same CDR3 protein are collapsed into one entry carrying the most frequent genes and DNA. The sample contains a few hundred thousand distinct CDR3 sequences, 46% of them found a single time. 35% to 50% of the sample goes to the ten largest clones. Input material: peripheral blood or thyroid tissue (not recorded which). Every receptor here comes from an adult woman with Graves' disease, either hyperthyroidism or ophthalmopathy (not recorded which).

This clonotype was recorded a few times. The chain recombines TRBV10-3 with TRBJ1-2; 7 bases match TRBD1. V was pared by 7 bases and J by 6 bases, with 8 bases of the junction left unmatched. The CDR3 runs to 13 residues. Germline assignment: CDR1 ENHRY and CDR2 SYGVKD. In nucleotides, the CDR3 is TGTGCCATCAACCCAGACAGGGACGATGGCTACACCTTC. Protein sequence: CAINPDRDDGYTF.

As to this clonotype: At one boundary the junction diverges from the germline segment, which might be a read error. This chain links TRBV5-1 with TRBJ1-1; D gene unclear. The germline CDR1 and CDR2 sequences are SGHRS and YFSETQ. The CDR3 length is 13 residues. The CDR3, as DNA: TGCGCCAACAGCTCGAACTCTGGGCAGTCAGCTTTCTTT. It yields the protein CANSSNSGQSAFF.

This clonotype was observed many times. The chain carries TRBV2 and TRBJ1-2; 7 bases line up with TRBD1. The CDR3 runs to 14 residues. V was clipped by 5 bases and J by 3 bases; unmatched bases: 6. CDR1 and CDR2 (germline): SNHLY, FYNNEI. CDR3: CASSYGQVDYGYTF. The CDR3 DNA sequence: TGTGCCAGCAGTTACGGACAGGTGGACTATGGCTACACCTTC. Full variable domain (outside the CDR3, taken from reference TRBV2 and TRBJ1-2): EPEVTQTPSHQVTQMGQEVILRCVPISNHLYFYWYRQILGQKVEFLVSFYNNEISEKSEIFDDQFSVERPDGSNFTLKIRSTKLEDSAMYFCASSYGQVDYGYTFGSGTRLTVV.

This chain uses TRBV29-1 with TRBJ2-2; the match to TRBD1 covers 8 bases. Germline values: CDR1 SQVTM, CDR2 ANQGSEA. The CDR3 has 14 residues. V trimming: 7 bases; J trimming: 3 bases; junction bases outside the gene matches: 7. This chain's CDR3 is CSAWTGTYTGELFF. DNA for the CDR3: TGCAGCGCCTGGACAGGGACTTACACCGGGGAGCTGTTTTTT.

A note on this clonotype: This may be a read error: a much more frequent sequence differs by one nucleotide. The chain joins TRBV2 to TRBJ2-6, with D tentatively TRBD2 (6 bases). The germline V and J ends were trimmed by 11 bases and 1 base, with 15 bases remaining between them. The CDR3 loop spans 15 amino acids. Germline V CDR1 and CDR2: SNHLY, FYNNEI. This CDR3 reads CAGCPRGSGANVLTF. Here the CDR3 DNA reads TGTGCCGGCTGTCCGCGGGGATCTGGGGCCAACGTCCTGACTTTC.

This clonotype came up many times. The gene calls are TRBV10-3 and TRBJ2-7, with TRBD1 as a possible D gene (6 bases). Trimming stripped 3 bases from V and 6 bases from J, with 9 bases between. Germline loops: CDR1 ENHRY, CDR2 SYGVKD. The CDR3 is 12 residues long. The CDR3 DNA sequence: TGTGCCATCAGTGACAACAGGGCCGAGCAGTACTTC. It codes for CAISDNRAEQYF.

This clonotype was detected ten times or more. The CDR3 bases are TGTGCCAGCAGTTTAGCGTTGGGGCGCAATCAGCCCCAGCATTTT. Translation gives CASSLALGRNQPQHF. V and J are TRBV12-3 or TRBV12-4 and TRBJ1-5, with TRBD1 as a possible D gene (5 bases). V was clipped by 0 bases and J by 2 bases, with 8 bases between them. This CDR3 is 15 amino acids long.

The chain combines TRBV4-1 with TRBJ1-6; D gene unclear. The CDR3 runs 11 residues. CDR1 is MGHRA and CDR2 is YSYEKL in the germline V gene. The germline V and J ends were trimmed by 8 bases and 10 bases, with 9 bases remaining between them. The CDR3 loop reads CASGERSPLHF. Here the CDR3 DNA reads TGCGCCAGCGGAGAGCGCTCACCCCTCCACTTT.

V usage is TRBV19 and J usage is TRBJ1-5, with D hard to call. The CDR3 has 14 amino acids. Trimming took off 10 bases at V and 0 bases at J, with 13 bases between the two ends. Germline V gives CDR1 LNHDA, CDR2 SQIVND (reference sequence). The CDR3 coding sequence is TGTGCCACCCACAGAACTAATAGCAATCAGCCCCAGCATTTT. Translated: CATHRTNSNQPQHF.

DNA for the CDR3: TGTGCCAGCAGTGATCCGATGGAGGATGGCTACACCTTC. This encodes CASSDPMEDGYTF. The chain combines TRBV2 with TRBJ1-2; D is undetermined. The germline V gene encodes CDR1 SNHLY and CDR2 FYNNEI. CDR3 size: 13 residues. Trimming left V 3 bases short and J 6 bases short, with 11 bases between.

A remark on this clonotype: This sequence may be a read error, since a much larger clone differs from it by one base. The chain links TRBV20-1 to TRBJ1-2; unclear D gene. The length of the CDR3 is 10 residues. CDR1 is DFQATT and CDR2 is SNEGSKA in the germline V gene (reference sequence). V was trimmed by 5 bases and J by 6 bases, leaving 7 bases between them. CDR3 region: CSALGNGYTF. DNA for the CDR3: TGCAGTGCTTTGGGGAATGGCTACACCTTC.

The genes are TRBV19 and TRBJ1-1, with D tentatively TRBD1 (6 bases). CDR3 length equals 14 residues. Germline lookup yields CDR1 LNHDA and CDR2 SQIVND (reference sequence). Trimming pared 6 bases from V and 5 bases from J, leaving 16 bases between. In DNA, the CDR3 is TGTGCCAGTAGCCGGGCGGGGCAGGGGACTGAAGCTTTCTTT. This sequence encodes CASSRAGQGTEAFF.

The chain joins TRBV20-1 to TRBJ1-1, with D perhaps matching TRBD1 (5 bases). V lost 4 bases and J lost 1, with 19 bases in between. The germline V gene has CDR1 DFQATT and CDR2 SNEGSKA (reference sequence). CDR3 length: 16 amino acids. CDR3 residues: CSATQNLGPENTEAFF. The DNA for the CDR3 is TGCAGTGCTACTCAGAACTTGGGACCCGAGAACACTGAAGCTTTCTTT.

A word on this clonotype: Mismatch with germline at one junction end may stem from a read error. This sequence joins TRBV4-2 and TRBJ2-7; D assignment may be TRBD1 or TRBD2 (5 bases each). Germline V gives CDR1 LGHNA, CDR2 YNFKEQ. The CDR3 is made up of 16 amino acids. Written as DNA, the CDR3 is TGTGCCAGCCGCCAAACGCCGGGGACCCCCTCCTACGAGCAGTACTTC. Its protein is CASRQTPGTPSYEQYF.

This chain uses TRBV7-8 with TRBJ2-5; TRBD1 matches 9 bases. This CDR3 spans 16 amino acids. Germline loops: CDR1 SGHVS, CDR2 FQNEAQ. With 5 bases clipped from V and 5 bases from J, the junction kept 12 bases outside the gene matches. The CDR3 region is CASSARYRDRVETQYF. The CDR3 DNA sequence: TGTGCCAGCAGCGCACGCTACCGGGACAGGGTGGAGACCCAGTACTTC.

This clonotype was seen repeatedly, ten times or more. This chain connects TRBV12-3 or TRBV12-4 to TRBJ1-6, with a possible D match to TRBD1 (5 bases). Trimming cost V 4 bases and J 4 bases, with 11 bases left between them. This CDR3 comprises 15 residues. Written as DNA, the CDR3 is TGTGCCAGCAGTTATGACAGACCATATAATTCACCCCTCCACTTT. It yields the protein CASSYDRPYNSPLHF.

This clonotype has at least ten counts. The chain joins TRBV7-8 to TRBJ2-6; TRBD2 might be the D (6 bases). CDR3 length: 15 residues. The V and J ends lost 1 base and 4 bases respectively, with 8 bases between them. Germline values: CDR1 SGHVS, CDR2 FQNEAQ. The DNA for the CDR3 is TGTGCCAGCAGCTTAGGGAGGGCCGGGGCCAACGTCCTGACTTTC. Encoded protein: CASSLGRAGANVLTF.

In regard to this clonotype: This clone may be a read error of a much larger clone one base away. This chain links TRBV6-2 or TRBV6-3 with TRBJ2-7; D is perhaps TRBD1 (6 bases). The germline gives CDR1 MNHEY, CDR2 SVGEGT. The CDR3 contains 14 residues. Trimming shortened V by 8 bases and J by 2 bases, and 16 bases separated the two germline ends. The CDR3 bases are TGTGCCAGCGGGATCCGACGGACAGCCTACGAGCAGTACTTC. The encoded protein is CASGIRRTAYEQYF.

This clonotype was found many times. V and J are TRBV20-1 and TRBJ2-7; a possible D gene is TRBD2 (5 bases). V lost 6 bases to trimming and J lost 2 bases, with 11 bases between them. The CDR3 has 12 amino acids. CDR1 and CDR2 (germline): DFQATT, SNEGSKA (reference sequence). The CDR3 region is CSARRRTYEQYF. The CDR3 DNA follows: TGCAGTGCCCGGCGGAGGACCTACGAGCAGTACTTC.

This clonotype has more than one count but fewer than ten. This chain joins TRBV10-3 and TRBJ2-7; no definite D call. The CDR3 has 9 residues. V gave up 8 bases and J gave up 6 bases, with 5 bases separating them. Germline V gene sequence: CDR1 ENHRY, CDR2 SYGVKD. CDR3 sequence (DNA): TGTGCCATCGGGCCCGAGCAGTACTTC. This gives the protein CAIGPEQYF.

CDR3 sequence reads: CASSSRRGRNEKLFF. In DNA form, the CDR3 reads TGTGCCAGCAGCTCGCGGAGGGGCCGGAATGAAAAACTGTTTTTT. The rearrangement uses TRBV7-9 and TRBJ1-4; a weak D match, TRBD1 (5 bases). Per the germline V gene, CDR1 is SEHNR and CDR2 is FQNEAQ (reference sequence). The CDR3 has 15 amino acids. Between the trimmed V and J ends, which lost 4 bases and 5 bases, there was a span of 14 bases.

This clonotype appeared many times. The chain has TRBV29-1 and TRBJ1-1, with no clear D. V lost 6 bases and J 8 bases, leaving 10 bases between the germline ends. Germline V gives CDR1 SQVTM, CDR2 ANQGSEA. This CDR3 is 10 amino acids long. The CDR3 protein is CSVGGIEAFF. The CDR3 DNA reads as TGCAGCGTAGGAGGGATCGAAGCTTTCTTT.

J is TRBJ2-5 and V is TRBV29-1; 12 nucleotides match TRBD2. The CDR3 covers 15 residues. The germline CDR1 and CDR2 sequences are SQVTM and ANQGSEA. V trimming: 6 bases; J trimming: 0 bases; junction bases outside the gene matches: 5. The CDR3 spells CSVRTSGAHQETQYF. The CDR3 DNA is TGCAGCGTCCGGACTAGCGGGGCACACCAAGAGACCCAGTACTTC. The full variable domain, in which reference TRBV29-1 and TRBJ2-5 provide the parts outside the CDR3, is SAVISQKPSRDICQRGTSLTIQCQVDSQVTMMFWYRQQPGQSLTLIATANQGSEATYESGFVIDKFPISRPNLTFSTLTVSNMSPEDSSIYLCSVRTSGAHQETQYFGPGTRLLVL.

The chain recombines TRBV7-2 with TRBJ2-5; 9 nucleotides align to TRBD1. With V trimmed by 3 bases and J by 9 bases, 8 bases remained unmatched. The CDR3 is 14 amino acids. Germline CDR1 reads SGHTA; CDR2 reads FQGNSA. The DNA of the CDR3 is TGTGCCAGCAGCTTGAGACAGGGGGATCAGCCCCAGTACTTC. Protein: CASSLRQGDQPQYF.